The 14 T cell receptor beta chains below all came from one sample that was sequenced in a study of blood T cells in healthy people across ages. Then a second PCR, running roughly 6 to 11 cycles, was carried out with a sample-barcoded 5' primer and a J-beta primer mix. Via MiXCR, TCRdb re-called the 5' RACE reads, giving one row per CDR3 protein. The data show 650,000 to 1,000,000 distinct CDR3 sequences, 35% to 40% seen once. What was sequenced was blood. The source of these receptors is a man younger than 35 in good health.

The sample holds a few counts of this clonotype. This CDR3 reads CASRRGGQGEKLFF. Written as DNA, the CDR3 is TGTGCCAGCAGAAGGGGAGGGCAGGGGGAAAAACTGTTTTTT. J is TRBJ1-4 and V is TRBV2; D is possibly TRBD1 (6 bases). Looked up from germline, CDR1 is SNHLY and CDR2 is FYNNEI. V lost 6 bases and J 8 bases, leaving 16 bases between the germline ends. This CDR3 comprises 14 residues.

V gene TRBV6-6 combines with J gene TRBJ2-5; the D call may be TRBD1 or TRBD2 (6 bases each). The germline V and J ends were trimmed by 6 bases and 11 bases, with 25 bases remaining between them. Germline CDR1 reads MNHNY; CDR2 reads SVGAGI (reference sequence). This CDR3 comprises 15 residues. In DNA, the CDR3 is TGTGCCAGCAGCCTTCCGGGGGCGGCGGGAAATGAGCAGTACTTC. Translation gives CASSLPGAAGNEQYF.

This clonotype came up many times. The chain carries TRBV7-9 and TRBJ2-1, with 14 bases lining up with TRBD2. CDR1 is SEHNR, CDR2 FQNEAQ, per germline (reference sequence). V shed 5 bases, J shed 0 bases, and the junction held 6 bases outside the gene matches. This CDR3 is 18 amino acids long. The CDR3 here is CASSAGLAGASSYNEQFF. DNA for the CDR3: TGTGCCAGCAGCGCGGGACTAGCGGGGGCCAGCTCCTACAATGAGCAGTTCTTC.

This chain connects TRBV7-2 to TRBJ1-4; 8 bases line up with TRBD1. CDR3 length: 16 amino acids. Trimming took 1 base from V and 5 from J; bases not matched to a gene: 6. Germline V gene data show CDR1 as SGHTA and CDR2 as FQGNSA. CDR3: CASSLEVRGRNEKLFF. CDR3 nucleotide sequence: TGTGCCAGCAGCTTAGAAGTCAGGGGGCGGAATGAAAAACTGTTTTTT.

The chain combines TRBV12-3 or TRBV12-4 with TRBJ2-7; 8 bases are a match to TRBD2. The V segment lost 6 bases and the J segment 6 bases; nucleotides outside the gene matches: 10. The CDR3 loop spans 14 amino acids. The CDR3, as DNA: TGTGCCAGCAGCGCGGGAGGCGCCATAAGCGAGCAGTACTTC. It is translated as CASSAGGAISEQYF.

This clonotype was picked up many times. The chain uses TRBV4-3 and TRBJ2-1; D gene unclear. The CDR3 is 15 amino acids. The germline V and J ends were trimmed by 3 bases and 0 bases, with 9 bases remaining between them. CDR1 and CDR2 from the germline V gene are LGHNA and YSLEER. The CDR3 spells CASSHLISSYNEQFF. The CDR3 DNA sequence: TGCGCCAGCAGCCATCTGATCAGCTCCTACAATGAGCAGTTCTTC.

This clonotype came up once. The V and J genes are TRBV11-2 and TRBJ2-5; D not resolved. Germline-derived CDR1 and CDR2 are SGHAT and FQNNGV. This CDR3 is 14 amino acids long. V was clipped by 5 bases and J by 0 bases, with 10 bases between them. In nucleotides, the CDR3 is TGTGCCAGCAGCCGCGGACCGAACCAAGAGACCCAGTACTTC. It is translated as CASSRGPNQETQYF.

V gene TRBV7-6 combines with J gene TRBJ2-1, with TRBD1 matching 7 bases. Trimming cost V 2 bases and J 3 bases; bases outside gene matches: 7. Germline V lookup: CDR1 SGHVS, CDR2 FNYEAQ. This CDR3 has 16 amino acids. Here the CDR3 reads CASSLTGSGGYNEQFF. The DNA for the CDR3 is TGTGCCAGCAGCTTAACCGGCTCAGGGGGCTACAATGAGCAGTTCTTC.

About this clonotype: A much larger clone lies one base from this, so it may be a read error. The chain joins TRBV20-1 to TRBJ2-1; 8 bases align to TRBD1. The CDR3 sequence is 13 residues long. From germline, CDR1 is DFQATT and CDR2 SNEGSKA (reference sequence). CDR3 DNA: TGCAGTACTAGAGGACAGGGAGTGGATGAGCAGTTCTTC. It codes for CSTRGQGVDEQFF.

The genes are TRBV25-1 and TRBJ2-1, with D tentatively TRBD2 (6 bases). The J call is in doubt because the DNA end fits TRBJ2-7 better. The CDR3 spans 15 residues. Germline assignment: CDR1 MGHDK and CDR2 SYGVNS. CDR3 nucleotide sequence: TGTGCCAGCAGTGCCGCAGGGAGGCAGTACAATGAGCAGTACTTC. It codes for CASSAAGRQYNEQYF.

This clonotype was found once. V is TRBV7-2 and J is TRBJ2-4; D is possibly TRBD1 (5 bases). The DNA end is a closer match to TRBJ2-5, so the J assignment may be wrong. CDR1 SGHTA and CDR2 FQGNSA come from the germline V gene. The CDR3 spans 14 residues. DNA for the CDR3: TGTGCCAGCAGCTTAAGTGTAGGGGTAGAGACCCAGTACTTC. Protein: CASSLSVGVETQYF.

This chain joins TRBV7-8 and TRBJ2-5; maybe TRBD1 (6 bases). Matching the DNA end better, TRBJ2-7 makes the J call doubtful. Germline values: CDR1 SGHVS, CDR2 FQNEAQ. The CDR3 loop spans 16 amino acids. CDR3 in amino acids: CASSLEGQGTSYEQYF. CDR3 bases: TGTGCCAGCAGCTTAGAGGGGCAGGGGACCTCCTACGAGCAGTACTTC.

On this clonotype itself: The junction departs from germline at one end; a sequencing error may be responsible. The chain employs TRBV19 and TRBJ1-2, with 8 bases matching TRBD1. The CDR3 is 12 amino acids. CDR1 LNHDA and CDR2 SQIVND come from the germline V gene (reference sequence). The CDR3 protein is CATGESVYGYTF. CDR3 bases: TGCGCGACAGGGGAATCTGTCTATGGCTACACCTTC.

This clonotype was seen only a few times. This chain connects TRBV3-1 to TRBJ2-3; D call uncertain. Germline values: CDR1 LGHDT, CDR2 YNNKEL (reference sequence). CDR3 size: 12 residues. The ends were cut back, 0 bases at V and 8 bases at J, with 6 bases in the middle. DNA of the CDR3: TGTGCCAGCAGCCAAGACCAGCGTACGCAGTATTTT. It codes for CASSQDQRTQYF.